This T cell receptor (beta chain) appears in the sequencing data of a study of blood T cell repertoires in COVID-19. Clones were sequenced by immunoSEQ multiplex PCR, and TCRdb holds only the in-frame ones, with some missing. Among around 330,000 clones listed, roughly nine tenths were seen once. Two consecutive negative NP/OP PCR tests, clearance, or resolved symptoms defined Cohort 3 recovery. Trimming removed 7 bases from V and 6 bases from J; junction bases left unmatched: 7. CDR1 and CDR2 from the germline V gene are LNHDA and SQIVND (reference sequence). CDR3 length: 14 amino acids. The chain links TRBV19 to TRBJ2-1, with TRBD2 matching over 9 bases. The TCR was taken from a man in his sixties who had recovered from COVID-19. Sequencing was done on a sample of PBMCs or T cells enriched from blood (not recorded which). The CDR3 DNA reads as TGTGCCAGTATTCGGGCGGGAGGGGGCAATGAGCAGTTCTTC. Protein sequence: CASIRAGGGNEQFF.